This TCR beta chain emerged from a study of T-cell memory formation after mild COVID-19 (dated by TCRdb to about 2021). Study-level background: Most TCR sequence clusters were specific to one of the two donors. T-cell clones expanding and contracting after mild COVID-19 in a couple of donors were tracked by longitudinal TCRalpha and TCRbeta repertoire sequencing. The cohort was made up of two young adult volunteers, one female and one male, who were previously healthy.

Ficoll-Paque density gradient centrifugation was the method used to isolate PBMCs. CDR1 LNHNV and CDR2 YYDKDF were looked up in the germline V gene (reference sequence). At the junction V is shortened by 4 bases and J by 2 bases, with 12 bases in between. Including cysteine and phenylalanine, the CDR3 has 14 amino acids. Only the CDR3 DNA is retained, 42 bases long and in frame from the first base. The instrument given in TCRdb is Illumina NovaSeq 6000. Using 5'RACE with constant-segment primers, TCRalpha and TCRbeta cDNA libraries were constructed, with sample barcodes and unique molecular identifiers added in the process. RNA was extracted from every sample with Trizol reagent. Amplification of the libraries took two PCR steps, and the second step added a second sample barcode plus Illumina TruSeq adapters. Libraries were sequenced on an Illumina NovaSeq with 2 x 150 bp paired-end reads. In the original analysis: The reads were demultiplexed and collapsed into UMI-guided consensus sequences using migec v1.2.7. Using mixcr v2.1.11, UMI consensuses were aligned to TRA and TRB V and J templates and then assembled into clonotypes. A clonotype was counted as expanded or contracted only if both edgeR and NoisET called the change significant, with noise models trained on biological replicates. For edgeR calls, a false discovery rate-adjusted p below 0.01 and a log2 fold-change threshold of 1 were applied. PCA with hierarchical clustering of max-normalized trajectories of the 1000 most abundant clonotypes was used as exploratory dynamics analysis. Separately sequenced CD4+ and CD8+ repertoires were used to assign a CD4 or CD8 phenotype to each responding clone. Starting from the raw public reads, TCRdb applied fastp trimming at Q25, assembled clones with MiXCR and retained in-frame beta chains. Every CDR3 protein is listed once, alongside the most common genes and DNA of its rows. These V and J calls are TCRdb output, not the study's own analysis. The sample table contains about 270,000 distinct CDR3 sequences; only one count was recorded for about 16% of them. The top ten constitute roughly 24% of the sample.

The full study reports these points: Only a couple of mild cases were covered in the study, and larger cohorts including severe cases with pre-infection samples were considered necessary. Some responding clones were found in pre-infection memory, which suggests that pre-existing cross-reactive memory T cells took part in the SARS-CoV-2 response. Whether the second-wave clones peaking on day 37 were SARS-CoV-2 specific was not confirmed. Contracting CD4+ clones turned up mainly in the CM and EM memory subsets, whereas EMRA was where CD8+ clones were enriched. Clones contracting from day 15 to 85 had balanced CD4/CD8 phenotypes, while a second wave expanding from day 15 to 37 was biased towards CD4+.

Turning to this clonotype: The antigen it recognizes is unknown. Base qualities are missing; no much larger clone stands one base away.

Here the chain combines TRBV15 and TRBJ2-7; the D region may be TRBD1 or TRBD2, each matching 5 bases equally. The sequencing input was PBMCs or a T cell subset sorted from them (not recorded which). This TCR came from a young man who had mild COVID-19 (a few samples of this study predate the infection). The sample titles of this study are shuffled in the database, so cell type and time point are left out; the donor was told from shared clones. The CDR3 protein sequence reads: CATSTRDGPYEQYF. The sequenced DNA is TGTGCCACCAGCACCAGGGACGGTCCCTACGAGCAGTACTTC.